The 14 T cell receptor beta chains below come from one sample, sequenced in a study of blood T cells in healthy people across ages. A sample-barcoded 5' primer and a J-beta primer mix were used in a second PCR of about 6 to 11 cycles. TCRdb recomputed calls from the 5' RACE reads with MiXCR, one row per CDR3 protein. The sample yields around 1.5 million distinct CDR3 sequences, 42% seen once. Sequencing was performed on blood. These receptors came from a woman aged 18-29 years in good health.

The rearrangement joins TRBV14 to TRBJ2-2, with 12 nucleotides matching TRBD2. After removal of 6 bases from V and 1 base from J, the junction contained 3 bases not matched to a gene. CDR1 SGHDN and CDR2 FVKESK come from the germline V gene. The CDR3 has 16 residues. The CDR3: CASRPLAGGNTGELFF. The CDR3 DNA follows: TGTGCCAGCAGGCCACTAGCGGGAGGGAACACCGGGGAGCTGTTTTTT. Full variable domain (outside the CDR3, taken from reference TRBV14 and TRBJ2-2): EAGVTQFPSHSVIEKGQTVTLRCDPISGHDNLYWYRRVMGKEIKFLLHFVKESKQDESGMPNNRFLAERTGGTYSTLKVQPAELEDSGVYFCASRPLAGGNTGELFFGEGSRLTVL.

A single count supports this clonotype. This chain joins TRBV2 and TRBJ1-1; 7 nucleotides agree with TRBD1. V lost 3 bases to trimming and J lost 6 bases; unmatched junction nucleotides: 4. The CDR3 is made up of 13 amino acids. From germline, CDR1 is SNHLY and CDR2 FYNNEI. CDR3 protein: CASSDRGISEAFF. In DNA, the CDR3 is TGTGCCAGCAGTGACAGGGGGATCTCTGAAGCTTTCTTT.

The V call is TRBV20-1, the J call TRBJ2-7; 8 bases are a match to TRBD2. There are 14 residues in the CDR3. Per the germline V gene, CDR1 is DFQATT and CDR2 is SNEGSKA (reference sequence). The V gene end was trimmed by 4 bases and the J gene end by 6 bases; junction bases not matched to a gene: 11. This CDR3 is CSATPSSGPIEQYF. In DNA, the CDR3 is TGCAGTGCTACCCCGTCTAGCGGGCCCATCGAGCAGTACTTC.

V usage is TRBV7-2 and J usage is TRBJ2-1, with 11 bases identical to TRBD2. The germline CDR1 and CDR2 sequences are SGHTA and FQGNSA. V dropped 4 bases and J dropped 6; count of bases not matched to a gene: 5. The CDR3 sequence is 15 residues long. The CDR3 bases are TGTGCCAGCAGCTCCGCCGGGACTAGCGGCAATGAGCAGTTCTTC. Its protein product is CASSSAGTSGNEQFF.

The CDR3 sequence: CASSPLGQDYGYTF. The DNA for the CDR3 is TGTGCCAGCTCACCTTTGGGACAGGACTATGGCTACACCTTC. This sequence joins TRBV18 and TRBJ1-2; TRBD1 aligns across 8 bases. From germline, CDR1 is KGHSH and CDR2 LQKENI. V was clipped by 3 bases and J by 3 bases; unmatched bases: 3. The length of the CDR3 is 14 residues. The full variable domain, with the rest looked up from reference TRBV18 and TRBJ1-2, is NAGVMQNPRHLVRRRGQEARLRCSPMKGHSHVYWYRQLPEEGLKFMVYLQKENIIDESGMPKERFSAEFPKEGPSILRIQQVVRGDSAAYFCASSPLGQDYGYTFGSGTRLTVV.

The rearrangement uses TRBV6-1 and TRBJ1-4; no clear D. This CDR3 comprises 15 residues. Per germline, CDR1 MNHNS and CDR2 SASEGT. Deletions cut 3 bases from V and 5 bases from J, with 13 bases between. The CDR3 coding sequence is TGTGCCAGCAGTGAGGTGGCCAGGCCCAATGAAAAACTGTTTTTT. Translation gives CASSEVARPNEKLFF.

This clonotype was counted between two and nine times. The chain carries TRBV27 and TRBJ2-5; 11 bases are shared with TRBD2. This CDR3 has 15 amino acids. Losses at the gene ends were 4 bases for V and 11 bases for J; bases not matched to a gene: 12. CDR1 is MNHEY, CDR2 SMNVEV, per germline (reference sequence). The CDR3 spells CASSSGTSGYNEQYF. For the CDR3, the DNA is TGTGCCAGCAGTTCCGGGACTAGCGGCTACAATGAGCAGTACTTC.

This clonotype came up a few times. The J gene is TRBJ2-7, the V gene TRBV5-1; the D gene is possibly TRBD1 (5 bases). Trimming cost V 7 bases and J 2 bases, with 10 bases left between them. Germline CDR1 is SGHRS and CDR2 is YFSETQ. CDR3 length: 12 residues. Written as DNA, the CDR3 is TGCGCCAGCCAGGACAACCCCTACGAGCAGTACTTC. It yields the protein CASQDNPYEQYF. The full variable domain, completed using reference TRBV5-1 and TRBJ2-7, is KAGVTQTPRYLIKTRGQQVTLSCSPISGHRSVSWYQQTPGQGLQFLFEYFSETQRNKGNFPGRFSGRQFSNSRSEMNVSTLELGDSALYLCASQDNPYEQYFGPGTRLTVT.

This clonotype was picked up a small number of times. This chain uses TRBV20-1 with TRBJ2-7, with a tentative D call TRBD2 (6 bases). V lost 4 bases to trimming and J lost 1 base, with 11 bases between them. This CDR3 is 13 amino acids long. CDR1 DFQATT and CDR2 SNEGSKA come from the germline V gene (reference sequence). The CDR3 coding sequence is TGCAGTGCTATACGCGGGGCTTCCTACGAGCAGTACTTC. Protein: CSAIRGASYEQYF.

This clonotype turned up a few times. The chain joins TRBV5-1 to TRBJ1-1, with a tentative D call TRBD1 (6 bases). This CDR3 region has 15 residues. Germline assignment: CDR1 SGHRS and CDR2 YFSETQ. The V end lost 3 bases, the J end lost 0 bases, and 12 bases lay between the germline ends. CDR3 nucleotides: TGCGCCAGCAGCTGGGGACACCAAATGAACACTGAAGCTTTCTTT. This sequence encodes CASSWGHQMNTEAFF.

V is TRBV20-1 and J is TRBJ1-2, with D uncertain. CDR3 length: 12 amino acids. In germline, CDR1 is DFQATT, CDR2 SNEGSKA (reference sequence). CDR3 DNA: TGCAGAGCGACGGGGTCGACTTATGGCTACACCTTC. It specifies CRATGSTYGYTF.

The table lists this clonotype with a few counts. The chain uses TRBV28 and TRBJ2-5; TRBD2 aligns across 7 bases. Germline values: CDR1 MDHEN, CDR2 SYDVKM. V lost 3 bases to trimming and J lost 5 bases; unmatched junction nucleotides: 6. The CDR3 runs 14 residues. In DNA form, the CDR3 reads TGTGCCAGCAGTTTGGCGGGGGTGGTCGAGACCCAGTACTTC. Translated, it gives CASSLAGVVETQYF.

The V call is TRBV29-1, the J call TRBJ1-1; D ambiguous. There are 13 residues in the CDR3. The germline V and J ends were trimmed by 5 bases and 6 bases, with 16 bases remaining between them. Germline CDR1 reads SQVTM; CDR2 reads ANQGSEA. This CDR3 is CSVKMGSKAEAFF. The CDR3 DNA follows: TGCAGCGTTAAGATGGGCAGTAAGGCTGAAGCTTTCTTT.

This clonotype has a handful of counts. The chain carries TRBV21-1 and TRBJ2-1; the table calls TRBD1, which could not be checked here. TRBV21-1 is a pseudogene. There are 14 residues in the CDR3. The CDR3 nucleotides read TGTGCCAGTCCCCTTAGGTGGGGACCCAATGAGCAGTTCTTC. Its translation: CASPLRWGPNEQFF.